The next 32 T cell receptor beta chains were all read from a single sample in a study of blood T cell repertoires in COVID-19. Assay used: immunoSEQ multiplex PCR; TCRdb lists only in-frame clones, some missing. The sample has 190,000 or so clones, 65% to 90% seen once. The sample was PBMCs or T cells enriched from blood (not recorded which). The receptor set was obtained from a woman aged 25 to 39 who had been exposed to COVID-19.

This rearrangement joins TRBV29-1 to TRBJ1-2; 7 nucleotides agree with TRBD1. This CDR3 has 15 residues. Germline trimming cut 4 bases from V and 5 bases from J; bases unmatched to any gene: 13. Germline V lookup: CDR1 SQVTM, CDR2 ANQGSEA. DNA of the CDR3: TGCAGCGTTGGCGATACAGGGGCGCGAGTTTATGGCTACACCTTC. Translation: CSVGDTGARVYGYTF.

The chain links TRBV12-3 or TRBV12-4 to TRBJ1-2; perhaps TRBD1 as D (5 bases). V gave up 4 bases and J gave up 4 bases, with 10 bases separating them. CDR3 length: 13 amino acids. The CDR3 DNA follows: TGTGCCAGCAGTTCAGGCAGGGTCTATGGCTACACCTTC. It translates to CASSSGRVYGYTF.

This chain links TRBV5-1 with TRBJ1-3; 7 bases align to TRBD1. With 4 bases clipped from V and 4 bases from J, the junction kept 5 bases outside the gene matches. The CDR3 has 14 residues. Germline-derived CDR1 and CDR2 are SGHRS and YFSETQ. The CDR3 region is CASSAEGAGNTIYF. The CDR3 region has the DNA TGCGCCAGCAGCGCGGAGGGGGCGGGAAACACCATATATTTT. The whole variable domain, remainder taken from reference TRBV5-1 and TRBJ1-3, is KAGVTQTPRYLIKTRGQQVTLSCSPISGHRSVSWYQQTPGQGLQFLFEYFSETQRNKGNFPGRFSGRQFSNSRSEMNVSTLELGDSALYLCASSAEGAGNTIYFGEGSWLTVV.

The rearrangement uses TRBV10-3 and TRBJ2-3, with D tentatively TRBD2 (5 bases). The CDR3 contains 16 residues. V lost 6 bases and J lost 0, with 16 bases in between. Germline V gene sequence: CDR1 ENHRY, CDR2 SYGVKD. CDR3 sequence reads: CAISPEGTPSTDTQYF. The CDR3 DNA follows: TGTGCCATCAGCCCAGAGGGCACCCCTAGCACAGATACGCAGTATTTT.

The chain is built from TRBV7-8 and TRBJ1-5; unclear D gene. The CDR3 extends over 15 amino acids. V dropped 2 bases and J dropped 2 bases, with 10 bases sitting between them. The germline V gene has CDR1 SGHVS and CDR2 FQNEAQ. The CDR3 is CASSLYRVGNQPQHF. The CDR3 DNA follows: TGTGCCAGCAGCTTATACCGGGTTGGCAATCAGCCCCAGCATTTT.

The chain links TRBV11-3 to TRBJ2-7; tentative D call: TRBD1 (6 bases). Deletions cut 3 bases from V and 2 bases from J, with 11 bases between. Germline CDR1 is SGHNT and CDR2 is YENEEA. The CDR3 runs 14 residues. In DNA form, the CDR3 reads TGTGCCAGCAGCTTTCGGACAGTCACCTACGAGCAGTACTTC. Its protein product is CASSFRTVTYEQYF.

In nucleotides, the CDR3 is TGTGCTAGTGGTTTGGTAGTAGGACAGGGCTCCTACGAGCAGTACTTC. This translates into CASGLVVGQGSYEQYF. This chain joins TRBV12-5 and TRBJ2-7; 8 positions agree with TRBD1. This CDR3 has 16 residues. Germline loops: CDR1 LGHNT, CDR2 FRNRAP. J gave up 0 bases and V 0 bases, and 4 bases lay outside the gene matches. The complete variable domain, with remaining parts taken from reference TRBV12-5 and TRBJ2-7, reads DARVTQTPRHKVTEMGQEVTMRCQPILGHNTVFWYRQTMMQGLELLAYFRNRAPLDDSGMPKDRFSAEMPDATLATLKIQPSEPRDSAVYFCASGLVVGQGSYEQYFGPGTRLTVT.

CDR3 region: CASSFGQGWEEKLFF. DNA of the CDR3: TGTGCCAGCAGCTTCGGACAGGGATGGGAGGAAAAACTGTTTTTT. This chain connects TRBV7-9 to TRBJ1-4; 8 nucleotides agree with TRBD1. This CDR3 comprises 15 residues. CDR1 and CDR2 (germline): SEHNR, FQNEAQ (reference sequence). With V trimmed by 3 bases and J by 8 bases, 8 bases remained unmatched.

This clone was seen just once. This rearrangement joins TRBV4-1 to TRBJ1-5; D remains ambiguous. CDR3 length equals 14 residues. Germline V gene lookup returns CDR1 MGHRA and CDR2 YSYEKL. Trimming shortened V by 4 bases and J by 5 bases, and 12 bases separated the two germline ends. Here the CDR3 DNA reads TGCGCCAGCAGCCGCTCGGAGAGACATCAGCCCCAGCATTTT. This codes for CASSRSERHQPQHF.

The rearrangement links TRBV5-8 to TRBJ1-6; 9 bases agree with TRBD1. Per the germline V gene, CDR1 is SGHTS and CDR2 is YDEGEE. The CDR3 contains 15 residues. V lost 2 bases and J lost 7; bases outside the gene matches: 4. CDR3 protein: CASSFRDRENSPLHF. For the CDR3, the DNA is TGTGCCAGCAGCTTCCGGGACAGGGAGAATTCACCCCTCCACTTT.

The chain has TRBV3-1 (or the pseudogene TRBV3-2) and TRBJ2-7, with D unclear. This CDR3 spans 13 amino acids. Trimming removed 5 bases from V and 1 base from J, with 9 bases in between. Per the germline V gene, CDR1 is LGHDT and CDR2 is YNNKEL (reference sequence). The CDR3 protein is CASSSRGSYEQYF. The CDR3 DNA sequence: TGTGCCAGCAGCTCGAGAGGTTCCTACGAGCAGTACTTC.

This rearrangement joins TRBV9 to TRBJ1-2; no clear D gene. Trimming shortened V by 0 bases and J by 7 bases, and 13 bases separated the two germline ends. The germline gives CDR1 SGDLS, CDR2 YYNGEE. The length of the CDR3 is 14 residues. The CDR3 coding sequence is TGTGCCAGCAGCGTAGCTTCCGGGGTAGGTGGCTACACCTTC. Translated: CASSVASGVGGYTF.

This rearrangement joins TRBV12-5 to TRBJ2-1; 9 bases are a match to TRBD1. The CDR3 contains 14 residues. J gave up 8 bases and V 5 bases, and 7 bases lay outside the gene matches. CDR1 and CDR2 (germline): LGHNT, FRNRAP. CDR3 DNA: TGTGCTAGTGGTGGCCGGACAGGGGTCGATGAGCAGTTCTTC. Amino acid sequence: CASGGRTGVDEQFF.

The rearrangement uses TRBV27 and TRBJ2-4; possible D gene TRBD1, 6 bases. The CDR3 loop spans 17 amino acids. V was shortened by 5 bases and J by 0 bases, with 17 bases between the two germline ends. Germline assignment: CDR1 MNHEY and CDR2 SMNVEV (reference sequence). CDR3 amino acids: CASSNSNRALAKNIQYF. The CDR3 region has the DNA TGTGCCAGCAGTAATTCTAACAGGGCCCTAGCCAAAAACATTCAGTACTTC.

The J gene is TRBJ2-6, the V gene TRBV19, with TRBD1 matching over 8 bases. Per germline, CDR1 LNHDA and CDR2 SQIVND (reference sequence). The CDR3 runs to 15 residues. Trimming took 4 bases from V and 2 from J; bases not matched to a gene: 1. CDR3 nucleotides: TGTGCCAGTAGTACGGACAGGGCTGGGGCCAACGTCCTGACTTTC. Its translation is CASSTDRAGANVLTF.

V gene TRBV24-1 combines with J gene TRBJ2-1, with D tentatively TRBD2 (5 bases). The CDR3 spans 16 residues. Germline assignment: CDR1 KGHDR and CDR2 SFDVKD. Trimming left V 4 bases short and J 2 bases short, with 14 bases between. CDR3 in DNA: TGTGCCACCAGTGAGCTCGACTATCCACCCTACAATGAGCAGTTCTTC. Translation: CATSELDYPPYNEQFF.

The V call is TRBV10-2, the J call TRBJ1-1; 9 bases fit TRBD1. This CDR3 has 16 residues. The J segment lost 1 base and the V segment lost 2 bases, leaving 5 bases of the junction unmatched. Germline loops: CDR1 WSHSY, CDR2 SAAADI. The CDR3 spells CASSELLGQGNTEAFF. Here the CDR3 DNA reads TGCGCCAGCAGTGAGCTGCTGGGACAGGGGAACACTGAAGCTTTCTTT.

The rearrangement uses TRBV3-1 (or the pseudogene TRBV3-2) and TRBJ2-6; D perhaps matches TRBD2 (6 bases). CDR1 LGHDT and CDR2 YNNKEL come from the germline V gene (reference sequence). CDR3 length: 16 residues. V gave up 3 bases and J gave up 7 bases, with 16 bases separating them. In nucleotides, the CDR3 is TGTGCCAGCAGCCAGGGCGGGACGGTTGGCGCCAACGTCCTGACTTTC. It codes for CASSQGGTVGANVLTF.

V is TRBV29-1 and J is TRBJ2-7, with 8 bases lining up with TRBD1. Germline V lookup: CDR1 SQVTM, CDR2 ANQGSEA. The CDR3 is 13 amino acids. V gave up 6 bases and J gave up 5 bases; unmatched junction bases: 9. The chain's CDR3 is CSVNRGSMDEQYF. CDR3 nucleotides: TGCAGCGTAAACAGGGGGTCTATGGACGAGCAGTACTTC.

The CDR3 loop is CASSFGTRQETQYF. The CDR3 coding sequence is TGTGCCAGCAGTTTTGGGACTAGACAAGAGACCCAGTACTTC. V gene TRBV28 combines with J gene TRBJ2-5, with 8 bases identical to TRBD2. CDR3 length: 14 residues. The germline V gene has CDR1 MDHEN and CDR2 SYDVKM. V shed 3 bases and J 2 bases; nucleotides not matched to a gene: 2.

The chain is built from TRBV7-2 and TRBJ2-3; 10 bases line up with TRBD2. The CDR3 has 15 residues. The germline V gene encodes CDR1 SGHTA and CDR2 FQGNSA. Trimming cost V 5 bases and J 6 bases; bases outside gene matches: 8. The CDR3 coding sequence is TGTGCCAGCAGCCCTCAGCGGGGGGGCGGGGATACGCAGTATTTT. It yields the protein CASSPQRGGGDTQYF.

V and J are TRBV5-1 and TRBJ1-2; 7 bases align to TRBD1. The trim removed 1 base at V and 1 base at J, leaving 10 bases unmatched. Germline CDR1 SGHRS, CDR2 YFSETQ. The CDR3 spans 17 residues. CDR3 amino acids: CASSLRIRDRSNYGYTF. CDR3 in DNA: TGCGCCAGCAGCTTGAGAATCCGGGACAGAAGTAACTATGGCTACACCTTC.

V usage is TRBV12-3 or TRBV12-4 and J usage is TRBJ2-7; weak D call: TRBD2 (6 bases). The CDR3 runs to 12 residues. V was shortened by 3 bases and J by 7 bases, with 10 bases between the two germline ends. This chain's CDR3 is CASSFSGVEQYF. The CDR3, as DNA: TGTGCCAGCAGTTTTTCGGGGGTAGAGCAGTACTTC.

This chain links TRBV30 with TRBJ2-2; 8 positions agree with TRBD1. With V trimmed by 4 bases and J by 5 bases, 3 bases remained unmatched. This CDR3 spans 13 amino acids. Germline V gene sequence: CDR1 GTSNPN, CDR2 SVGIG (reference sequence). CDR3 in amino acids: CAWTDRGTGELFF. Here the CDR3 DNA reads TGTGCCTGGACTGACAGGGGAACCGGGGAGCTGTTTTTT.

The V and J genes are TRBV18 and TRBJ1-2, with TRBD1 as a possible D gene (5 bases). The V end lost 6 bases, the J end lost 6 bases, and 11 bases lay between the germline ends. The germline V gene has CDR1 KGHSH and CDR2 LQKENI. There are 12 residues in the CDR3. The CDR3 nucleotides are TGTGCCAGCTCGGGCGGGACCGATGGCTACACCTTC. Translated: CASSGGTDGYTF.

The chain recombines TRBV15 with TRBJ2-1; D not resolved. This CDR3 has 17 residues. Germline values: CDR1 LNHNV, CDR2 YYDKDF (reference sequence). V shed 0 bases and J shed 2 bases, with 14 bases lying between them. The CDR3 is CATSRDRSTTPYNEQFF. The CDR3 DNA sequence: TGTGCCACCAGCAGAGATCGGAGCACAACCCCCTACAATGAGCAGTTCTTC.

The J gene is TRBJ2-7, the V gene TRBV2, with D possibly being TRBD1 (6 bases). V lost 3 bases to trimming and J lost 1 base, with 10 bases between them. The CDR3 has 14 residues. In germline, CDR1 is SNHLY, CDR2 FYNNEI. The CDR3 coding sequence is TGTGCCAGCAGTGACAGGACAGCGTCCTACGAGCAGTACTTC. Residues: CASSDRTASYEQYF.

This chain links TRBV19 with TRBJ1-5; D not resolved. CDR1 is LNHDA, CDR2 SQIVND, per germline (reference sequence). V was shortened by 2 bases and J by 1 base, with 9 bases between the two germline ends. This CDR3 has 15 amino acids. Here the CDR3 reads CASSIFSGSNQPQHF. CDR3 coding DNA: TGTGCCAGTAGTATATTCTCGGGGAGCAATCAGCCCCAGCATTTT.

The chain joins TRBV29-1 to TRBJ2-3; a possible D gene is TRBD1 (6 bases). Germline loops: CDR1 SQVTM, CDR2 ANQGSEA. Between the trimmed V and J ends, which lost 3 bases and 5 bases, there was a span of 6 bases. There are 11 residues in the CDR3. DNA of the CDR3: TGCAGCGTTGACAGGGGAGATACGCAGTATTTT. Its translation is CSVDRGDTQYF.

The rearrangement uses TRBV2 and TRBJ2-7; TRBD2 is a possible D gene (7 bases). Trimming stripped 6 bases from V and 10 bases from J, with 19 bases between. The CDR3 length is 13 residues. In germline, CDR1 is SNHLY, CDR2 FYNNEI. The CDR3 region is CASSSVQGGTQYF. As DNA, the CDR3 is TGTGCCAGCAGCTCAGTACAGGGAGGGACTCAGTACTTC.

V is TRBV28 and J is TRBJ2-1, with D possibly matching TRBD1 (7 bases). Germline CDR1 reads MDHEN; CDR2 reads SYDVKM. With 7 bases removed from V and 0 bases from J, the gap between germline ends came to 13 bases. This CDR3 comprises 15 residues. CDR3 coding DNA: TGTGCCAGCACCCAGGGGGGAAGCTCCTACAATGAGCAGTTCTTC. Translating it yields CASTQGGSSYNEQFF.

The V and J genes are TRBV5-6 and TRBJ2-7, with D possibly matching TRBD1 (5 bases). The CDR3 extends over 15 amino acids. V was shortened by 2 bases and J by 2 bases, with 14 bases between the two germline ends. The germline V gene encodes CDR1 SGHDT and CDR2 YYEEEE. The CDR3 region has the DNA TGTGCCAGCAGCTTCCGAGACAGAGATGCCTACGAGCAGTACTTC. Residues: CASSFRDRDAYEQYF.